The 30 T cell receptor beta chains below were found in one sample sequenced in a study of cytomegalovirus exposure and HLA in healthy donors. Vbeta (60) and Jbeta (13) primers were used in the PCR. Sequencing used immunoSEQ multiplex PCR; TCRdb keeps in-frame clones, though not all of them. Of about 130,000 clones in the sample, 65% to 75% were seen once. Sequenced input: PBMCs. Source of these receptors: a woman aged 45-59 years in good health and CMV-seropositive.

The V gene is TRBV1, the J gene TRBJ1-2. TRBV1 is labeled a pseudogene. The CDR3 extends over 15 amino acids. The chain's CDR3 is CTSSQGVQTLYGYTF. CDR3 nucleotides: TGCACCAGCAGCCAAGGGGTCCAGACTCTCTATGGCTACACCTTC.

The CDR3 nucleotides read TGCGCCAGCAGCTCCGCGGGGTATAGCACAGATACGCAGTATTTT. This gives the protein CASSSAGYSTDTQYF. The chain joins TRBV4-3 to TRBJ2-3; TRBD2 might be the D (6 bases). V dropped 5 bases and J dropped 0 bases, with 12 bases sitting between them. CDR3 length: 15 amino acids. Per the germline V gene, CDR1 is LGHNA and CDR2 is YSLEER.

The CDR3 loop is CASSLTGNQPQHF. The CDR3, as DNA: TGCGCCAGCAGCCTGACAGGGAATCAGCCCCAGCATTTT. J is TRBJ1-5 and V is TRBV5-1, with TRBD1 matching 7 bases. With 4 bases clipped from V and 4 bases from J, the junction kept 2 bases outside the gene matches. CDR1 and CDR2 (germline): SGHRS, YFSETQ. The CDR3 totals 13 residues.

This clone was seen a handful of times. The chain recombines TRBV6-5 with TRBJ2-2, with D perhaps TRBD2 (7 bases). Germline CDR1 reads MNHEY; CDR2 reads SVGAGI. With 0 bases removed from V and 6 bases from J, the gap between germline ends came to 11 bases. This CDR3 has 15 residues. The CDR3 nucleotides read TGTGCCAGCAGTTACTCTCGGGGGGCCCCCGGGGAGCTGTTTTTT. It is translated as CASSYSRGAPGELFF.

The CDR3 sequence is CASSYSILSNQPQHF. For the CDR3, the DNA is TGTGCCAGCAGTTACTCGATTCTAAGCAATCAGCCCCAGCATTTT. The V and J genes are TRBV6-5 and TRBJ1-5; D call uncertain. The CDR3 extends over 15 amino acids. Germline V gene data show CDR1 as MNHEY and CDR2 as SVGAGI. The V gene lost 0 bases and the J gene lost 1 base, with 7 bases spanning the gap.

The rearrangement uses TRBV15 and TRBJ2-5; D is possibly TRBD1 (5 bases). The V and J ends lost 0 bases and 3 bases respectively, with 8 bases between them. CDR1 is LNHNV, CDR2 YYDKDF, per germline (reference sequence). The CDR3 covers 14 residues. The DNA for the CDR3 is TGTGCCACCAGCAGAGAAGACAGAAAAGAGACCCAGTACTTC. Its protein is CATSREDRKETQYF. Full variable domain (outside the CDR3, taken from reference TRBV15 and TRBJ2-5): DAMVIQNPRYQVTQFGKPVTLSCSQTLNHNVMYWYQQKSSQAPKLLFHYYDKDFNNEADTPDNFQSRRPNTSFCFLDIRSPGLGDTAMYLCATSREDRKETQYFGPGTRLLVL.

The gene calls are TRBV5-1 and TRBJ2-7, with a possible D match to TRBD2 (7 bases). The CDR3 totals 17 residues. Trimming shortened V by 0 bases and J by 0 bases, and 16 bases separated the two germline ends. CDR1 is SGHRS, CDR2 YFSETQ, per germline. CDR3 region: CASSLGAGASSSYEQYF. The CDR3 nucleotides are TGCGCCAGCAGCTTGGGGGCGGGGGCCTCAAGCTCCTACGAGCAGTACTTC.

This chain links TRBV7-2 with TRBJ2-3; TRBD2 matches at 12 bases. CDR3 size: 16 residues. The V gene end was trimmed by 1 base and the J gene end by 6 bases; junction bases not matched to a gene: 5. CDR1 is SGHTA and CDR2 is FQGNSA in the germline V gene. The DNA of the CDR3 is TGTGCCAGCAGCTTAGTGGCTAGCGGGGGGGCTGATACGCAGTATTTT. The encoded protein is CASSLVASGGADTQYF.

This clone has just a few counts. The gene calls are TRBV30 and TRBJ1-6; D is uncertain. CDR3 length equals 11 residues. The germline V gene has CDR1 GTSNPN and CDR2 SVGIG (reference sequence). The V end lost 4 bases, the J end lost 7 bases, and 5 bases lay between the germline ends. As DNA, the CDR3 is TGTGCCTGGACCCAAAATTCACCCCTCCACTTT. Encoded protein: CAWTQNSPLHF. Filled out from reference TRBV30 and TRBJ1-6, the complete variable domain reads SQTIHQWPATLVQPVGSPLSLECTVEGTSNPNLYWYRQAAGRGLQLLFYSVGIGQISSEVPQNLSASRPQDRQFILSSKKLLLSDSGFYLCAWTQNSPLHFGNGTRLTVT.

This rearrangement joins TRBV5-4 to TRBJ1-1, with D uncertain. Germline CDR1 and CDR2: SGHNT and YYREEE (reference sequence). CDR3 size: 15 residues. V was clipped by 4 bases and J by 1 base, with 14 bases between them. Here the CDR3 reads CASSPLRKSNTEAFF. Here the CDR3 DNA reads TGTGCCAGCAGCCCTCTCAGGAAGTCGAACACTGAAGCTTTCTTT.

This chain uses TRBV4-3 with TRBJ2-7, with 10 bases lining up with TRBD2. The germline V gene has CDR1 LGHNA and CDR2 YSLEER. V trimming: 4 bases; J trimming: 2 bases; junction bases outside the gene matches: 5. This CDR3 comprises 15 residues. Written as DNA, the CDR3 is TGCGCCAGCAGCCGAGGACTAGCGGAAACCTACGAGCAGTACTTC. Translating it yields CASSRGLAETYEQYF.

There are a few counts of this clone. The chain recombines TRBV6-5 with TRBJ1-1, with D unclear. Germline V gene data show CDR1 as MNHEY and CDR2 as SVGAGI. CDR3 length: 14 amino acids. V dropped 4 bases and J dropped 3 bases, with 12 bases sitting between them. The CDR3 bases are TGTGCCAGCAGTTCGGGAAGAGGCTACACTGAAGCTTTCTTT. This encodes CASSSGRGYTEAFF.

This clone was counted once. The rearrangement uses TRBV18 and TRBJ1-2; D might be TRBD1 (5 bases). The CDR3 runs 14 residues. V lost 4 bases, J lost 1 base, and 10 bases lay in between. Germline V CDR1 and CDR2: KGHSH, LQKENI. CDR3 region: CASSLAGGNYGYTF. CDR3 coding DNA: TGTGCCAGCTCACTGGCGGGGGGTAACTATGGCTACACCTTC.

The V gene is TRBV7-9, the J gene TRBJ2-7; maybe TRBD2 (5 bases). The CDR3 is 13 amino acids. V shed 1 base and J shed 4 bases, with 8 bases lying between them. Germline assignment: CDR1 SEHNR and CDR2 FQNEAQ (reference sequence). The CDR3, as DNA: TGTGCCAGCAGCTTAGACCGAGGGTACGAGCAGTACTTC. Translated: CASSLDRGYEQYF. The complete variable domain, with remaining parts taken from reference TRBV7-9 and TRBJ2-7, reads DTGVSQNPRHKITKRGQNVTFRCDPISEHNRLYWYRQTLGQGPEFLTYFQNEAQLEKSRLLSDRFSAERPKGSFSTLEIQRTEQGDSAMYLCASSLDRGYEQYFGPGTRLTVT.

As DNA, the CDR3 is TGTGCCAGTACCGGAGGGGTGGTAGACACTGAAGCTTTCTTT. Its translation is CASTGGVVDTEAFF. The chain carries TRBV19 and TRBJ1-1; perhaps TRBD1 as D (5 bases). CDR3 length: 14 residues. Germline CDR1 and CDR2: LNHDA and SQIVND (reference sequence). V gave up 7 bases and J gave up 3 bases, with 15 bases separating them.

Only a few counts were recorded for this clone. The chain couples TRBV13 to TRBJ1-2; weak D call: TRBD1 (5 bases). This CDR3 spans 14 amino acids. CDR1 and CDR2 (germline): PRHDT, FYEKMQ (reference sequence). V lost 7 bases, J lost 4 bases, and 16 bases lay in between. The CDR3 is CASTSDQGFYGYTF. CDR3 sequence (DNA): TGTGCCAGCACCTCCGATCAGGGATTCTATGGCTACACCTTC.

This clone was detected only a few times. The chain employs TRBV20-1 and TRBJ1-2; 7 bases fit TRBD1. The CDR3 covers 11 residues. The germline V gene encodes CDR1 DFQATT and CDR2 SNEGSKA (reference sequence). Trimming at V came to 2 bases and at J to 8 bases, leaving 2 bases not matched to a gene. CDR3 in DNA: TGCAGTGCTAGAAGGGACAGCGGCTACACCTTC. Protein sequence: CSARRDSGYTF.

This clone appeared once. The chain carries TRBV2 and TRBJ1-4; TRBD1 matches at 9 bases. CDR1 and CDR2 (germline): SNHLY, FYNNEI. The CDR3 totals 13 residues. Unmatched junction bases numbered 7, after V lost 10 bases and J lost 7 bases. The CDR3 DNA reads as TGTGCCACGCGACAGGGGGAAGTTGAAAAACTGTTTTTT. It codes for CATRQGEVEKLFF.

This clone appeared a single time. This chain connects TRBV11-3 to TRBJ2-2; D ambiguous. With 2 bases removed from V and 5 bases from J, the gap between germline ends came to 3 bases. The V gene's germline CDR1 is SGHNT and CDR2 YENEEA. This CDR3 contains 12 residues. The CDR3 nucleotides are TGTGCCAGCAGCTTACATACCGGGGAGCTGTTTTTT. It translates to CASSLHTGELFF. Filled out from reference TRBV11-3 and TRBJ2-2, the complete variable domain reads EAGVVQSPRYKIIEKKQPVAFWCNPISGHNTLYWYLQNLGQGPELLIRYENEEAVDDSQLPKDRFSAERLKGVDSTLKIQPAELGDSAVYLCASSLHTGELFFGEGSRLTVL.

The chain recombines TRBV6-1 with TRBJ2-3; TRBD2 matches at 12 bases. The junction had 3 bases not matched to a gene; V was cut back by 8 bases and J by 6 bases. CDR1 is MNHNS and CDR2 is SASEGT in the germline V gene. This CDR3 is 13 amino acids long. CDR3 amino acids: CASHLAGGDTQYF. The CDR3 DNA reads TGTGCCAGCCACCTAGCGGGGGGGGATACGCAGTATTTT.

On this clone: A read error may produce the germline difference seen at one junction end. This sequence joins TRBV7-9 and TRBJ1-3; maybe TRBD1 (5 bases). Germline-derived CDR1 and CDR2 are SEHNR and FQNEAQ (reference sequence). The CDR3 spans 17 residues. DNA of the CDR3: TGTTCCAGCAGCTTAGCTCCAGGGCTCCACTCTGGAAACACCATATATTTT. Protein: CSSSLAPGLHSGNTIYF.

The CDR3 DNA reads as TGTGCCAGCAGTGTTGTCAGGGAAAAGGGGACCTACGAGCAGTACTTC. Translation: CASSVVREKGTYEQYF. The chain is built from TRBV6-1 and TRBJ2-7, with D possibly TRBD1 on 5 matching bases. Between the trimmed V and J ends, which lost 4 bases and 2 bases, there was a span of 18 bases. This CDR3 has 16 residues. The germline V gene has CDR1 MNHNS and CDR2 SASEGT.

The CDR3: CASSSPGNYGYTF. CDR3 DNA sequence: TGTGCCAGCAGTTCCCCAGGAAACTATGGCTACACCTTC. The chain has TRBV7-2 and TRBJ1-2; D is unresolved. V was pared by 6 bases and J by 2 bases, with 10 bases between. CDR3 length equals 13 residues. Germline values: CDR1 SGHTA, CDR2 FQGNSA.

This chain uses TRBV5-1 with TRBJ2-3; D remains ambiguous. V dropped 0 bases and J dropped 0 bases, with 11 bases sitting between them. The CDR3 is made up of 16 amino acids. Germline lookup yields CDR1 SGHRS and CDR2 YFSETQ. The chain's CDR3 is CASSLAARDSTDTQYF. The CDR3 DNA reads TGCGCCAGCAGCTTGGCCGCAAGAGATAGCACAGATACGCAGTATTTT.

The genes are TRBV11-2 and TRBJ1-2; TRBD1 matches at 7 bases. There are 16 residues in the CDR3. Per the germline V gene, CDR1 is SGHAT and CDR2 is FQNNGV. The ends lost 5 bases at V and 4 bases at J; junction bases unmatched: 13. DNA for the CDR3: TGTGCCAGCAGCGGGGTGAGGGGGCGTCGCCTCTATGGCTACACCTTC. Translating gives CASSGVRGRRLYGYTF.

This clone was detected only a few times. The CDR3 DNA is TGTGCCAGCAGTGATGGCGGGAACTATGGCTACACCTTC. Its protein product is CASSDGGNYGYTF. The rearrangement links TRBV2 to TRBJ1-2, with D unclear. Trimming took off 3 bases at V and 2 bases at J, with 7 bases between the two ends. The CDR3 contains 13 residues. Looked up from germline, CDR1 is SNHLY and CDR2 is FYNNEI.

The chain joins TRBV9 to TRBJ2-5; 9 bases are shared with TRBD2. This CDR3 is built from 14 residues. Germline V gene sequence: CDR1 SGDLS, CDR2 YYNGEE. V lost 1 base to trimming and J lost 4 bases; unmatched junction nucleotides: 2. CDR3 in DNA: TGTGCCAGCAGCGTAAATAGCGGGGGAGAGACCCAGTACTTC. Its protein product is CASSVNSGGETQYF.

The chain is built from TRBV28 and TRBJ1-3; D ambiguous. The CDR3 is made up of 14 amino acids. The germline CDR1 and CDR2 sequences are MDHEN and SYDVKM. V was trimmed by 3 bases and J by 3 bases, leaving 9 bases between them. The CDR3 DNA follows: TGTGCCAGCAGTTTGCCCGGGATTGGAAACACCATATATTTT. This encodes CASSLPGIGNTIYF.

The chain uses TRBV5-8 and TRBJ2-7; no definite D call. The length of the CDR3 is 11 residues. Germline lookup yields CDR1 SGHTS and CDR2 YDEGEE. The V end lost 5 bases, the J end lost 5 bases, and 8 bases lay between the germline ends. The CDR3 sequence: CASSVFNEQYF. CDR3 sequence (DNA): TGTGCCAGCAGTGTTTTCAACGAGCAGTACTTC.

A note on this clone: Other DNA sequences from this sample encode an identical CDR3 as well. V is TRBV28 and J is TRBJ1-2; TRBD1 might be the D (6 bases). CDR3 length: 12 residues. The V and J ends lost 5 bases and 4 bases respectively, with 8 bases between them. CDR1 is MDHEN and CDR2 is SYDVKM in the germline V gene. CDR3 nucleotides: TGTGCCAGCAGTCTGGACAGCTATGGCTACACCTTC. Amino acid sequence: CASSLDSYGYTF.